Listed below are T cell receptor beta chains from one sample, sequenced in a study of T cells after yellow fever vaccination. Each CDR3 protein gets one entry after TCRdb re-called the 5' RACE reads with MiXCR. The top ten clones hold approximately 3% of a sample with about 180,000 distinct CDR3 sequences, 5.5% to 8% of them seen once. Sequenced here: CD4+ T cells sorted from PBMCs, sampled on the day of the first yellow fever vaccination. The receptors stem from a man aged 18 to 29 who received the YFV17D yellow fever vaccine. Each CDR3 is given with its conserved first and last residue. Fields, in order: V gene, D gene, clone size, J gene, CDR3 protein, CDR3 DNA. A D gene is named only where the DNA matches it firmly. Part of the rows lack a size; the others show once, few, many or a class for expanded clones.

TRBV24-1	.	many	TRBJ1-1	CATSDNRKNTEAFF	TGTGCCACCAGTGATAACAGAAAGAACACTGAAGCTTTCTTT
TRBV5-4	.	few	TRBJ2-1	CASSLSTYSYNEQFF	TGTGCCAGCAGCTTGAGCACCTATAGCTACAATGAGCAGTTCTTC
TRBV10-1	.	.	TRBJ1-1	CASSSGASRNEAFF	TGCGCCAGCAGTTCTGGGGCTTCAAGGAATGAAGCTTTCTTT
TRBV9	.	many	TRBJ1-2	CASSVAEGLYGYTF	TGTGCCAGCAGCGTAGCGGAGGGGCTCTATGGCTACACCTTC
TRBV3-1	.	few	TRBJ2-3	CASSRWGGRHTDTQYF	TGTGCCAGCAGCCGGTGGGGGGGCCGCCACACAGATACGCAGTATTTT
TRBV11-2	.	.	TRBJ2-3	CASSLVSPKADTQYF	TGTGCCAGCAGCTTAGTGTCACCTAAAGCAGATACGCAGTATTTT
TRBV6-5	.	.	TRBJ2-7	CASSSYRDEDQYF	TGTGCCAGCAGTTCATACAGGGATGAGGATCAGTACTTC
TRBV7-8	.	many	TRBJ2-7	CASSGPSYEQYF	TGTGCCAGCAGTGGGCCGTCCTACGAGCAGTACTTC
TRBV3-1	.	many	TRBJ2-7	CASSPFVGDYEQYF	TGTGCCAGCAGCCCCTTCGTCGGGGATTACGAGCAGTACTTC
TRBV18	.	.	TRBJ1-2	CASSPTTEGYTF	TGTGCCAGCTCCCCGACGACGGAAGGCTACACCTTC
TRBV5-6	.	.	TRBJ2-1	CASSLSRSNEQFF	TGTGCCAGCAGCTTGAGTAGGAGCAATGAGCAGTTCTTC
TRBV7-9	TRBD1	few	TRBJ2-3	CASGQDGTDTQYF	TGTGCCAGTGGACAGGACGGGACAGATACGCAGTATTTT
TRBV6-5	.	many	TRBJ2-2	CASSYRDHTGELFF	TGTGCCAGCAGTTACCGGGATCACACCGGGGAGCTGTTTTTT
TRBV7-7	TRBD1	many	TRBJ2-7	CASSSSTGSGEQYF	TGTGCCAGCAGCTCTTCGACAGGGTCGGGGGAGCAGTACTTC
TRBV12-5	.	.	TRBJ1-5	CASGFKGAVQPQHF	TGTGCTAGTGGTTTTAAAGGGGCGGTTCAGCCCCAGCATTTT
TRBV6-5	TRBD2	many	TRBJ2-7	CASQGRGLPYEQYF	TGTGCCAGCCAAGGGCGGGGGTTACCTTACGAGCAGTACTTC
TRBV5-1	TRBD2	few	TRBJ2-3	CASSLDSAGGLRTQYF	TGCGCCAGCAGCTTGGATTCAGCGGGGGGGCTGAGAACGCAGTATTTT
TRBV7-6	.	many	TRBJ2-2	CASSLVSGAPGELFF	TGTGCCAGCAGCTTAGTCTCCGGGGCCCCCGGGGAGCTGTTTTTT
TRBV5-1	.	many	TRBJ2-2	CASSSTGITGELFF	TGCGCCAGCAGTTCTACAGGGATAACCGGGGAGCTGTTTTTT
TRBV7-9	.	few	TRBJ1-1	CASTEDSGRTEAFF	TGTGCCAGCACCGAAGATAGTGGTCGCACTGAAGCTTTCTTT
TRBV20-1	.	.	TRBJ2-3	CSARWQVADTQYF	TGCAGTGCTAGATGGCAGGTGGCAGATACGCAGTATTTT
TRBV10-1	.	many	TRBJ2-3	CASSVRGYTDTQYF	TGCGCCAGCAGCGTAAGGGGGTACACAGATACGCAGTATTTT
TRBV4-1	TRBD1	.	TRBJ1-5	CASSRQGAGQPQHF	TGCGCCAGCAGCCGTCAGGGGGCGGGTCAGCCCCAGCATTTT
TRBV4-1	.	.	TRBJ2-2	CASSHNLAPGTGELFF	TGCGCCAGCAGCCACAACCTAGCCCCGGGGACCGGGGAGCTGTTTTTT
TRBV28	.	few	TRBJ1-1	CASSLWGRRGTEAFF	TGTGCCAGCAGTTTATGGGGGCGGAGGGGCACTGAAGCTTTCTTT
TRBV5-1	TRBD1	many	TRBJ1-3	CASSSGTAGNTIYF	TGCGCCAGCAGCTCCGGGACAGCCGGAAACACCATATATTTT
TRBV12-3/TRBV12-4	.	.	TRBJ2-2	CASSSGSLPAGELFF	TGTGCCAGCAGCTCCGGGTCCCTCCCGGCCGGGGAGCTGTTTTTT
TRBV20-1	TRBD1	many	TRBJ2-5	CSAPSPGTGETQYF	TGCAGTGCACCAAGCCCAGGGACAGGGGAGACCCAGTACTTC
TRBV12-3/TRBV12-4	.	many	TRBJ1-2	CASSFYQVDGYTF	TGTGCCAGCAGTTTTTACCAGGTGGATGGCTACACCTTC
TRBV5-4	.	.	TRBJ2-1	CASSPSGTTSYNEQFF	TGTGCCAGCAGCCCGTCCGGGACCACCTCCTACAATGAGCAGTTCTTC
TRBV20-1	.	.	TRBJ2-5	CSAREVTLQETQYF	TGCAGTGCTAGAGAAGTCACCCTACAAGAGACCCAGTACTTC
TRBV5-1	.	.	TRBJ1-4	CASRENEKLFF	TGCGCCAGCCGGGAGAATGAAAAACTGTTTTTT
TRBV5-1	.	few	TRBJ2-5	CASSLTGDQETQYF	TGCGCCAGCAGCTTAACGGGGGACCAAGAGACCCAGTACTTC
TRBV7-8	.	.	TRBJ1-2	CASSLKGGDYGYTF	TGTGCCAGCAGCTTGAAAGGGGGGGACTATGGCTACACCTTC
TRBV24-1	.	many	TRBJ1-1	CATSEPGGTEAFF	TGTGCCACCAGTGAACCGGGGGGCACTGAAGCTTTCTTT
TRBV28	TRBD2	many	TRBJ2-3	CASSLYRGDGTDTQYF	TGTGCCAGCAGTTTATACCGGGGGGACGGCACAGATACGCAGTATTTT
TRBV20-1	.	many	TRBJ2-3	CSVRGSVTDTQYF	TGCAGTGTTAGAGGTAGCGTCACAGATACGCAGTATTTT
TRBV24-1	.	.	TRBJ2-1	CATSRGSSSYNEQFF	TGTGCCACCAGTCGGGGTAGTAGCTCCTACAATGAGCAGTTCTTC
TRBV25-1	.	.	TRBJ1-6	CASSEQGNSPLHF	TGTGCCAGCAGTGAACAGGGAAATTCACCCCTCCACTTT
TRBV5-1	.	few	TRBJ1-2	CASKTGQKGYGYTF	TGCGCCAGCAAGACAGGACAGAAGGGTTATGGCTACACCTTC
TRBV2	TRBD1	many	TRBJ1-4	CASGRRGRGEKLFF	TGTGCCAGCGGACGGAGGGGGCGCGGAGAAAAACTGTTTTTT